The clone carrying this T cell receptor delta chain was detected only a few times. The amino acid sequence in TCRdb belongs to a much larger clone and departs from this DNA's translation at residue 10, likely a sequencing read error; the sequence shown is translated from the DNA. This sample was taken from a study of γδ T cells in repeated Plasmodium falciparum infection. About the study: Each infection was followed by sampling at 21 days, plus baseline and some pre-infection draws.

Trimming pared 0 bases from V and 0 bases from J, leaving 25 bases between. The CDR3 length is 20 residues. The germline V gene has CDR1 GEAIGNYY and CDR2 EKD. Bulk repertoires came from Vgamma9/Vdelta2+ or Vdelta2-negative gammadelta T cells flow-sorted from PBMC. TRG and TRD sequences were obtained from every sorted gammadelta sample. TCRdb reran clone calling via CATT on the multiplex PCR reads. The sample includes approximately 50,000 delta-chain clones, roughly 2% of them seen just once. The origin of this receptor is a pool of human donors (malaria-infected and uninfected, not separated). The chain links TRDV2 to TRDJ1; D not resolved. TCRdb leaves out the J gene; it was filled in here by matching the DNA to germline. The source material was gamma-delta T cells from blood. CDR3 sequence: CACDTLQVGAGGQYTDKLIF. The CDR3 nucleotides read TGTGCCTGTGACACCCTCCAGGTGGGTGCTGGTGGTCAATACACCGATAAACTCATCTTT.